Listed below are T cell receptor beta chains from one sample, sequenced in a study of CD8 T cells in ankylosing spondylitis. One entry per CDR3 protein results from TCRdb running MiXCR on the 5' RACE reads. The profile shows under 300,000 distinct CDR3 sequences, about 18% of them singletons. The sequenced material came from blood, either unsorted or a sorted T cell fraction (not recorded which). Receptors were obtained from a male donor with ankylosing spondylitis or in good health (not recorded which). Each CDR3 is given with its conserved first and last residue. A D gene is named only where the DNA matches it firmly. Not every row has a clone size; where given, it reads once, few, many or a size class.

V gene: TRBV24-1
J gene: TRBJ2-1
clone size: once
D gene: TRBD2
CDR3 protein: CATSAGVRTSGSLPEQFF
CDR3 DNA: TGTGCCACCAGTGCGGGCGTCAGGACTAGCGGGAGCCTCCCCGAGCAGTTCTTC

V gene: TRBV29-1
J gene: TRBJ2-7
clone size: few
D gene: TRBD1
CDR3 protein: CSARETGGYEQYF
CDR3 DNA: TGCAGCGCAAGAGAGACAGGGGGATACGAGCAGTACTTC

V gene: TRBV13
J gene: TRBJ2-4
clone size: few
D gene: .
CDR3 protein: CASSPRAPGGKNIQYF
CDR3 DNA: TGTGCCAGCAGCCCCCGGGCCCCCGGGGGCAAAAACATTCAGTACTTC

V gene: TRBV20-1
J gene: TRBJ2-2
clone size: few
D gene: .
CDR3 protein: CCARDRADANVHGELFF
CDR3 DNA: TGCTGTGCTAGAGATCGGGCCGATGCAAATGTCCACGGGGAGCTGTTTTTT

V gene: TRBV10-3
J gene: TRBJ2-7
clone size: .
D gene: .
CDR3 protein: CAITGGVGFYEQYF
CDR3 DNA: TGTGCCATCACCGGCGGTGTAGGGTTCTACGAGCAGTACTTC

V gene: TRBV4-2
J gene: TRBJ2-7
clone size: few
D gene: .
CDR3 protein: CASSQAQDEQYF
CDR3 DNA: TGTGCCAGCAGCCAAGCACAGGACGAGCAGTACTTC

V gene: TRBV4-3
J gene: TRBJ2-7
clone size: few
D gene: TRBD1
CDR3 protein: CASSPTGGSHEQYF
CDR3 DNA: TGCGCCAGCTCCCCGACAGGGGGTTCCCACGAGCAGTACTTC

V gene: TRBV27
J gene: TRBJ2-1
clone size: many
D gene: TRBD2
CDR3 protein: CASSHPGLGNEQFF
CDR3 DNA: TGTGCCAGCAGCCACCCCGGACTAGGCAATGAGCAGTTCTTC

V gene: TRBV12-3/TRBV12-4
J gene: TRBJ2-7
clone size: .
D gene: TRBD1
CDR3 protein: CASSLGTGSGYEQYF
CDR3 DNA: TGTGCCAGCAGTCTGGGGACAGGGAGCGGTTACGAGCAGTACTTC

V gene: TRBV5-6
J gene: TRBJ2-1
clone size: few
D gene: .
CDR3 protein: CASSFIREGEQFF
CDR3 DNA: TGTGCCAGCAGCTTTATCAGAGAGGGTGAGCAGTTCTTC

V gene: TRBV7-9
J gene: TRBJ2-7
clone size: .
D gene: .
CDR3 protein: CASSVGGADSYEQYF
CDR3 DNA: TGTGCCAGTTCAGTTGGCGGGGCTGACTCCTACGAGCAGTACTTC

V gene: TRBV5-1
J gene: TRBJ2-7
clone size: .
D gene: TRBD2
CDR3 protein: CASSGGGSSYEQYF
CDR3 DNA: TGCGCCAGCAGCGGCGGGGGGAGCTCCTACGAGCAGTACTTC

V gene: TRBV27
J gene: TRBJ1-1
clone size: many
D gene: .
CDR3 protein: CASSLQVYTEAFF
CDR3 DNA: TGTGCCAGCAGTTTACAGGTCTACACTGAAGCTTTCTTT

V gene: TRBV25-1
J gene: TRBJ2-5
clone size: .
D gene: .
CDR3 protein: CASSEGGETQYF
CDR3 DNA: TGTGCCAGCAGTGAGGGGGGAGAGACCCAGTACTTC

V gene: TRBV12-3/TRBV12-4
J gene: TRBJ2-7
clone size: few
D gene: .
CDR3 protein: CASSLENKNYEQYF
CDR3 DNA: TGTGCCAGCAGTTTAGAGAACAAAAACTACGAGCAGTACTTC

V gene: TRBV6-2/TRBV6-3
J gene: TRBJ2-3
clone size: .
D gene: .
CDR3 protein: CASSVVENQDTQYF
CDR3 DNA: TGTGCCAGCAGCGTTGTAGAGAATCAGGATACGCAGTATTTT

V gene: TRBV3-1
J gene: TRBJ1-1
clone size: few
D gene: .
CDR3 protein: CASSPRAGMNTEAFF
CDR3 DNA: TGTGCCAGCAGCCCCAGGGCGGGGATGAACACTGAAGCTTTCTTT

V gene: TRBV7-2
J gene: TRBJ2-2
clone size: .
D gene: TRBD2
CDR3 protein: CASTDSRGRLTGELFF
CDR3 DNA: TGTGCCAGCACCGATTCTCGCGGGAGGCTGACCGGGGAGCTGTTTTTT

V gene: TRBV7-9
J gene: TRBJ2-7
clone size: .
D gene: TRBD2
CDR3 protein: CASSPQTSAGGTEQYF
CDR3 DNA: TGTGCCAGCAGCCCCCAGACTTCTGCGGGAGGCACCGAGCAGTACTTC

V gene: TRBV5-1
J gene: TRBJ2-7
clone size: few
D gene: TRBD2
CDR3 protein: CASSLPPTSGSCEQYF
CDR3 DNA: TGCGCCAGCAGCTTGCCCCCAACTAGCGGGAGTTGCGAGCAGTACTTC

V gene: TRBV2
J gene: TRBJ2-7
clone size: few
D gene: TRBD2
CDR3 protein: CASSEDPGLAGAFSYEQYF
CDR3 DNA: TGTGCCAGCAGTGAAGATCCGGGACTAGCGGGAGCCTTCTCCTACGAGCAGTACTTC

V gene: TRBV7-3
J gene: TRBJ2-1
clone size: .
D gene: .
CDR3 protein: CAAKRRETHNEQFF
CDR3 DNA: TGTGCCGCGAAGCGCCGGGAGACCCACAATGAGCAGTTCTTC

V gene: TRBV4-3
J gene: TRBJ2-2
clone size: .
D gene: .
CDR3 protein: CASSQDRGTAGELFF
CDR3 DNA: TGCGCCAGCAGCCAAGATCGGGGGACGGCCGGGGAGCTGTTTTTT

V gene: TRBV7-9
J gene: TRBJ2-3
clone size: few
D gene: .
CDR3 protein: CASSISYSGRTDTQYF
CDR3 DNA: TGTGCCAGCAGCATTAGCTATAGCGGACGCACAGATACGCAGTATTTT

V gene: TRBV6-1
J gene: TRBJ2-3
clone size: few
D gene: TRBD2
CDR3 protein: CASSHRFISGRAADTQYF
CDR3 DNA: TGTGCCAGCAGCCACCGCTTTATTAGCGGGAGGGCAGCAGATACGCAGTATTTT

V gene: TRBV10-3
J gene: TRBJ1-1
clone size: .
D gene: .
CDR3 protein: CAIRDGSGSHTEAFF
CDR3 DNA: TGTGCCATCAGGGACGGGTCAGGGTCGCACACTGAAGCTTTCTTT

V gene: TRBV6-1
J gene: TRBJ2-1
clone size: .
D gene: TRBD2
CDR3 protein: CASSVGHSGSPYNEQFF
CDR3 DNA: TGTGCCAGCAGTGTTGGGCATAGCGGGAGTCCCTACAATGAGCAGTTCTTC

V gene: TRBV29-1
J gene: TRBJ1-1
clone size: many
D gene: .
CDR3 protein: CSVDGDGLWDTEAFF
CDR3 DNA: TGCAGCGTTGACGGGGACGGATTATGGGACACTGAAGCTTTCTTT

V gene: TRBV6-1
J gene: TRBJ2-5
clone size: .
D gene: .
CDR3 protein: CASSEQTWETQYF
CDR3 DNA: TGTGCCAGCAGTGAGCAGACCTGGGAGACCCAGTACTTC

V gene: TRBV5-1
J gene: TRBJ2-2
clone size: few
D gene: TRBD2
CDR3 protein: CASSLALAGGLNTGELFF
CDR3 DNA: TGCGCCAGCAGCTTGGCATTGGCGGGAGGACTGAACACCGGGGAGCTGTTTTTT

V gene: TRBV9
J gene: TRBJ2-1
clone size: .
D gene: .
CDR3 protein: CASSVDWGTQETQFF
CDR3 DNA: TGTGCCAGCAGCGTAGATTGGGGGACACAAGAGACCCAGTTCTTC

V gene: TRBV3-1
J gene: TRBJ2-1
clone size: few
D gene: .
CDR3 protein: CASSQGGLGEQFF
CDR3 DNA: TGTGCCAGCAGCCAAGGTGGGCTTGGGGAGCAGTTCTTC

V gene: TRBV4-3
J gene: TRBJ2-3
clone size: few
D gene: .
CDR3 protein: CASSQDLGTSTDTQYF
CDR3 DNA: TGCGCCAGCAGCCAAGATTTAGGGACTAGCACAGATACGCAGTATTTT

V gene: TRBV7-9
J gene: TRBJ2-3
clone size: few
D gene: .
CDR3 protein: CASSARDNTDTQYF
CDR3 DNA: TGTGCCAGCAGCGCCCGGGACAACACAGATACGCAGTATTTT

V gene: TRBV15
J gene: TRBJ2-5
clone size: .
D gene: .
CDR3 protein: CATSRVERGTQYF
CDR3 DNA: TGTGCCACCAGCAGAGTCGAAAGGGGGACCCAGTACTTC

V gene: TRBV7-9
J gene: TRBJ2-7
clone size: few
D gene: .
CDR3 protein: CASSRPGGHEQYF
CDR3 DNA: TGTGCCAGCAGCCGTCCTGGGGGGCATGAGCAGTACTTC

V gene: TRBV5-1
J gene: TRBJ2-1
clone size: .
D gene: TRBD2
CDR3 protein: CASSLVAGDHEQFF
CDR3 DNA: TGCGCCAGCAGCTTGGTGGCGGGAGATCATGAGCAGTTCTTC

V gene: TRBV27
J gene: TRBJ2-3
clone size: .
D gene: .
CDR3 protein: CASSLYAADRDTQYF
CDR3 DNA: TGTGCCAGCAGTTTATACGCCGCCGACAGAGATACGCAGTATTTT

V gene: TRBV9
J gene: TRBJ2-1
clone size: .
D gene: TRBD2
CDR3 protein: CASSVVGGSPGDEQFF
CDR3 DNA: TGTGCCAGCAGCGTAGTTGGCGGGAGTCCCGGGGATGAGCAGTTCTTC

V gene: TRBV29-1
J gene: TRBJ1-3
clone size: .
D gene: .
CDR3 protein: CSVEDRRKGSGNTIYF
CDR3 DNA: TGCAGCGTTGAAGACCGACGAAAGGGCTCTGGAAACACCATATATTTT

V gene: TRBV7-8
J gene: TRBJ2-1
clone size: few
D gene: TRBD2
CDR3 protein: CASSSSAGAYNEQFF
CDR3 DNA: TGTGCCAGCAGCTCCTCAGCGGGAGCCTACAATGAGCAGTTCTTC

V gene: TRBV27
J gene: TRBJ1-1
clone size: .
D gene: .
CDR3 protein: CASSFEVGNTEAFF
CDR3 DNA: TGTGCCAGCAGTTTTGAGGTTGGGAACACTGAAGCTTTCTTT

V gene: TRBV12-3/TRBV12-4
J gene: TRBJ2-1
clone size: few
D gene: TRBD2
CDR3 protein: CASSQAGASYNEQFF
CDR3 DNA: TGTGCCAGCAGCCAAGCGGGAGCGTCCTACAATGAGCAGTTCTTC

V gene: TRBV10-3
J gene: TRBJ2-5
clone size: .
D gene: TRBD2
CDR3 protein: CAISESTSGSQETQYF
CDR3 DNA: TGTGCCATCAGTGAGTCGACTAGCGGTTCCCAAGAGACCCAGTACTTC

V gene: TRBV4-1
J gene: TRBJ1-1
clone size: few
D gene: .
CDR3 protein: CASSHPQGTEAFF
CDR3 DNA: TGCGCCAGCAGCCATCCACAGGGTACTGAAGCTTTCTTT

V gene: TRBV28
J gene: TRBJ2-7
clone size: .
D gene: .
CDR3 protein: CASSLFRGANYEQYF
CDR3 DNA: TGTGCCAGCAGTTTATTTCGGGGGGCAAATTACGAGCAGTACTTC

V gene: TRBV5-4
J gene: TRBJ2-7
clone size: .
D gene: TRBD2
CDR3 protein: CASSLDGLVYYEQYF
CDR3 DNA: TGTGCCAGCAGCTTGGATGGACTAGTATACTACGAGCAGTACTTC

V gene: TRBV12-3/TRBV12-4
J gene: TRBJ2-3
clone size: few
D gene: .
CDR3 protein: CASSFGLADTQYF
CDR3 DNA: TGTGCCAGCAGTTTCGGGTTAGCTGATACGCAGTATTTT

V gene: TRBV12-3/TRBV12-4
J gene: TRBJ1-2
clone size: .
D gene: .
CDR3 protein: CASSLGGASGYGYTF
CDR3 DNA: TGTGCCAGCAGTTTGGGCGGGGCTTCGGGTTATGGCTACACCTTC

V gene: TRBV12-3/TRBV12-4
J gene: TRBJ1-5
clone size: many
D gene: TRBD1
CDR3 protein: CASRPDRDRGVSQPQHF
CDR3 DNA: TGTGCCAGCAGACCCGACCGGGACAGGGGAGTAAGTCAGCCCCAGCATTTT

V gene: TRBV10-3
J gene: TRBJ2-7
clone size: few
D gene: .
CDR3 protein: CAIRGEGAYYEQYF
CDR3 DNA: TGTGCCATCAGGGGGGAGGGGGCTTACTACGAGCAGTACTTC

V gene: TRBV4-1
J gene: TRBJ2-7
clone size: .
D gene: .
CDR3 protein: CASSLNRASYEQYF
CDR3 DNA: TGCGCCAGCAGCCTGAACAGGGCTTCCTACGAGCAGTACTTC

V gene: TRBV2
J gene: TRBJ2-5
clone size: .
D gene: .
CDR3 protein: CASTGAAEGETQYF
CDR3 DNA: TGTGCCAGCACGGGGGCCGCTGAGGGAGAGACCCAGTACTTC

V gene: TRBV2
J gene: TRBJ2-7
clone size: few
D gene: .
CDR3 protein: CASSEIAQSYEQYF
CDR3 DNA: TGTGCCAGCAGTGAAATCGCGCAGTCCTACGAGCAGTACTTC

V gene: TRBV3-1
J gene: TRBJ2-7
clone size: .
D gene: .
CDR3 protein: CASSQDGPPPYEQYF
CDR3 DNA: TGTGCCAGCAGCCAAGATGGCCCACCGCCCTACGAGCAGTACTTC